Reported below is one T cell receptor beta chain. The antigen is not known. These data originate in a study of T cell responses to AZD1222 COVID-19 vaccine. Study-level background: Pooling covered second doses at about 4 or about 12 weeks.

The CDR3 is made up of 13 amino acids. Per germline, CDR1 MDHEN and CDR2 SYDVKM. The V end was cut by 6 bases, the J end by 6 bases, with 14 bases between. Clones were read by immunoSEQ multiplex PCR, and TCRdb kept only the in-frame ones, dropping some. The sample has 95,000 to 150,000 clones, 87% seen once. General study results and limits: The peak T cell response came first, and repertoires were sampled only after it. Spike as a whole was targeted by vaccine-associated CD4 TCRs, dominant at 160-218 and 743-854. AZD1222 recipients seropositive at baseline numbered only five to seven.

This chain uses TRBV28 with TRBJ1-1, with TRBD1 as a possible D gene (5 bases). This TCR came from an adult in good health. The sequenced sample was peripheral blood, obtained on day 0 of AZD1222 vaccination. The CDR3 region is CASRPGQPAEAFF. The DNA of the CDR3 is TGTGCCAGCAGACCGGGGCAGCCGGCTGAAGCTTTCTTT.